A selection of T cell receptor beta chains follows, all from one sample in a study of blood T cell repertoires in COVID-19. Profiling relied on immunoSEQ multiplex PCR, and the TCRdb table lists in-frame clones only, not all of them. The repertoire consists of 150,000 to 200,000 clones, with roughly 76% occurring once and the leading ten covering around 10%. Specimen: peripheral blood. Source of these receptors: a woman aged 40 to 55 with COVID-19, enrolled during active disease. Both conserved end residues are part of each CDR3. A D gene is named only where the DNA matches it firmly. Clone size, where shown, is once, few, many, or a class for clones that have expanded.

V	size	J	D	DNA	CDR3
TRBV27	few	TRBJ2-7	-	TGTGCCAGCAGTTTATCGCGACAGGTCTTCAACTACGAGCAGTACTTC	CASSLSRQVFNYEQYF
TRBV4-1	-	TRBJ1-2	-	TGCGCCAGCAGCCAAGACAAATTGGGGGGGTATGGCTACACCTTC	CASSQDKLGGYGYTF
TRBV7-2	-	TRBJ1-2	TRBD1	TGTGCCAGCAGCCCCAGACAGGGTTTAGAAGGCTACACCTTC	CASSPRQGLEGYTF
TRBV6-5	-	TRBJ1-1	-	TGTGCCAGCATCAGGGGAGAAGCTTTCTTT	CASIRGEAFF
TRBV5-4	many	TRBJ1-2	-	TGTGCCAGCAGCTTGGACCGGAACTATGGCTACACCTTC	CASSLDRNYGYTF
TRBV2	-	TRBJ1-2	-	TGTGCCAGCAGGGGGGGGAGTATTAAGTATGGCTACACCTTC	CASRGGSIKYGYTF
TRBV12-5	-	TRBJ2-2	TRBD2	TGTGCTAGTGGTTTGGTACTGACTAGCGCACCCGGGGAGCTGTTTTTT	CASGLVLTSAPGELFF
TRBV7-2	-	TRBJ2-2	-	TGTGCCAGCAGCGGGCGAACCGGGGAGCTGTTTTTT	CASSGRTGELFF
TRBV2	-	TRBJ1-6	TRBD1	TGTGCCAGACAGGACAGGCGACCTAATTCACCCCTCCACTTT	CARQDRRPNSPLHF
TRBV24-1	few	TRBJ2-1	-	TGTGCCACCAGTGTGTGGGGATCGACCGGGGATGAGCAGTTCTTC	CATSVWGSTGDEQFF
TRBV28	-	TRBJ1-2	-	TGTGCCAGCAGTCCCCCGGACAGCGCGATATATGGCTACACCTTC	CASSPPDSAIYGYTF
TRBV28	-	TRBJ2-2	-	TGTGCCAGCAGGTATTGGGGGGACAGAGACACCGGGGAGCTGTTTTTT	CASRYWGDRDTGELFF
TRBV3-1/TRBV3-2	-	TRBJ1-2	-	TGTGCCAGCAGCCAAAACGGTCTGGATGGCTACACCTTC	CASSQNGLDGYTF
TRBV19	-	TRBJ1-1	TRBD1	TGTGCCAGTAGCCCACAGGGGGCGTACACTGAAGCTTTCTTT	CASSPQGAYTEAFF